This entry is about one T cell receptor (beta chain). Its antigen is unidentified. This entry comes from a study of OX40 agonist ivuxolimab in advanced cancers. Looking at the study overall: Ivuxolimab was delivered to patients intravenously every 2 weeks at doses spanning 0.01 to 10 mg/kg.

The study, taken as a whole, reports: It was also the case that some nonresponders had low normalized T-cell clonal expansion. In CD8+ T cells, expanded clones were on average more numerous than in CD4+. Within 6 weeks, CD4+ and CD8+ blood T cells expanded clonally at 0.1 to 3.0 mg/kg.

Here immunoSEQ multiplex PCR was the method, and the copy in TCRdb shows in-frame clones only, minus some. This table has some 90,000 clones, more than 85% appearing once. The length of the CDR3 is 12 residues. V lost 2 bases to trimming and J lost 3 bases, with 4 bases between them. In germline, CDR1 is LNHDA, CDR2 SQIVND (reference sequence). The chain combines TRBV19 with TRBJ1-1; D is undetermined. The clonotype comes from an adult with an advanced solid tumor such as melanoma, head and neck, liver or kidney cancer. The sequenced sample was CD4+ or CD8+ T cells sorted from blood, obtained in a trial of the OX40 agonist ivuxolimab. CDR3 DNA: TGTGCCAGTAGTATATGGGACACTGAAGCTTTCTTT. Translation: CASSIWDTEAFF. The full variable domain, completed using reference TRBV19 and TRBJ1-1, is DGGITQSPKYLFRKEGQNVTLSCEQNLNHDAMYWYRQDPGQGLRLIYYSQIVNDFQKGDIAEGYSVSREKKESFPLTVTSAQKNPTAFYLCASSIWDTEAFFGQGTRLTVV.